A single sample is the source of the 21 T cell receptor beta chains below, sequenced in a study of CD8 T cells in ankylosing spondylitis. TCRdb processed the 5' RACE reads anew with MiXCR; each CDR3 protein has one entry. In the table there are 250,000 to 350,000 distinct CDR3 sequences, around 21% of which are singletons. Input material: blood, either unsorted or a sorted T cell fraction (not recorded which). The receptors were gathered from a female donor with ankylosing spondylitis or in good health (not recorded which).

The chain links TRBV20-1 to TRBJ2-1; 14 nucleotides line up with TRBD2. Germline V gives CDR1 DFQATT, CDR2 SNEGSKA (reference sequence). The ends lost 6 bases at V and 7 bases at J; junction bases unmatched: 5. The CDR3 runs 14 residues. As DNA, the CDR3 is TGCAGTGCGGGCCGGACTAGCGGGAGGAATGAGCAGTTCTTC. Translation gives CSAGRTSGRNEQFF.

The rearrangement joins TRBV10-3 to TRBJ2-7, with D perhaps matching TRBD2 (6 bases). This CDR3 has 15 amino acids. The germline gives CDR1 ENHRY, CDR2 SYGVKD. Trimming cost V 6 bases and J 3 bases, with 18 bases left between them. In nucleotides, the CDR3 is TGTGCCATCAGCGGGTACACGGGAGTTAGCTACGAGCAGTACTTC. Its translation: CAISGYTGVSYEQYF.

This clonotype has only a few counts. This sequence joins TRBV6-5 and TRBJ2-3; possibly TRBD1 for D (6 bases). Germline CDR1 MNHEY, CDR2 SVGAGI. The CDR3 totals 15 residues. Trimming shortened V by 1 base and J by 4 bases, and 12 bases separated the two germline ends. CDR3: CASSYLGAGADTQYF. The CDR3 DNA is TGTGCCAGCAGTTACTTGGGGGCCGGGGCAGATACGCAGTATTTT.

This clonotype occurred many times. This sequence joins TRBV29-1 and TRBJ2-5; 8 bases are shared with TRBD2. With 5 bases clipped from V and 5 bases from J, the junction kept 7 bases outside the gene matches. This CDR3 region has 13 residues. CDR1 and CDR2 from the germline V gene are SQVTM and ANQGSEA. The CDR3 region is CSVRTGRGETQYF. CDR3 bases: TGCAGCGTTCGAACCGGGAGGGGGGAGACCCAGTACTTC.

This chain uses TRBV20-1 with TRBJ2-7, with 10 bases aligning to TRBD2. This CDR3 is 13 amino acids long. V gave up 3 bases and J gave up 5 bases; unmatched junction bases: 4. The V gene's germline CDR1 is DFQATT and CDR2 SNEGSKA (reference sequence). The CDR3 DNA reads TGCAGTGCTAGTCTAGCGGGAGCTCACGAGCAGTACTTC. Its translation: CSASLAGAHEQYF.

This clonotype was found a few times. The chain uses TRBV29-1 and TRBJ2-7; weak D call: TRBD2 (6 bases). The germline CDR1 and CDR2 sequences are SQVTM and ANQGSEA. Trimming removed 1 base from V and 0 bases from J, with 10 bases in between. The CDR3 contains 14 residues. This chain's CDR3 is CSVEGGGVSYEQYF. The CDR3 DNA sequence: TGCAGCGTTGAAGGAGGCGGGGTCTCCTACGAGCAGTACTTC.

This chain joins TRBV20-1 and TRBJ2-7, with 9 positions matching TRBD2. The CDR3 is 14 residues long. Germline trimming cut 6 bases from V and 7 bases from J; bases unmatched to any gene: 13. Germline CDR1 reads DFQATT; CDR2 reads SNEGSKA (reference sequence). The CDR3 reads CSAHAGGMISEQYF. As DNA, the CDR3 is TGCAGTGCCCACGCGGGGGGGATGATCTCGGAGCAGTACTTC.

The chain combines TRBV20-1 with TRBJ2-5; tentatively, D is TRBD1 or TRBD2 (6 bases each). The V end was cut by 0 bases, the J end by 4 bases, with 18 bases between. CDR3 size: 16 residues. The V gene's germline CDR1 is DFQATT and CDR2 SNEGSKA (reference sequence). Here the CDR3 reads CSARDQGRPRGETQYF. CDR3 sequence (DNA): TGCAGTGCTAGAGATCAGGGGAGGCCCCGGGGAGAGACCCAGTACTTC.

There are a few counts of this clonotype. This sequence joins TRBV29-1 and TRBJ1-2; 7 bases line up with TRBD1. The germline gives CDR1 SQVTM, CDR2 ANQGSEA. The CDR3 loop spans 13 amino acids. J lost 7 bases, V lost 6 bases, and 11 bases had no gene match. For the CDR3, the DNA is TGCAGCGTCCGTCCGAGGGGGCCCGGTGGCTACACCTTC. It translates to CSVRPRGPGGYTF.

This clonotype came up many times. The chain uses TRBV20-1 and TRBJ2-1; 8 bases are shared with TRBD2. V lost 0 bases to trimming and J lost 12 bases; unmatched junction nucleotides: 7. The CDR3 runs to 13 residues. Per germline, CDR1 DFQATT and CDR2 SNEGSKA (reference sequence). The CDR3 region is CSARELLAGPQFF. In DNA form, the CDR3 reads TGCAGTGCTAGAGAGTTGTTAGCGGGACCGCAGTTCTTC.

The CDR3 region is CASSGGSWLSEQFF. CDR3 in DNA: TGTGCCAGCAGTGGCGGGAGCTGGCTGAGTGAGCAGTTCTTC. This chain links TRBV25-1 with TRBJ2-1; TRBD2 matches at 7 bases. This CDR3 contains 14 residues. The J segment lost 9 bases and the V segment lost 4 bases, leaving 9 bases of the junction unmatched. Germline CDR1 MGHDK, CDR2 SYGVNS.

The CDR3 is CASSPEIETAYNEQFF. The CDR3 region has the DNA TGTGCCAGCAGCCCCGAAATAGAAACCGCCTACAATGAGCAGTTCTTC. The chain joins TRBV7-2 to TRBJ2-1; D gene uncertain. Trimming removed 5 bases from V and 2 bases from J, with 16 bases in between. From germline, CDR1 is SGHTA and CDR2 FQGNSA. The CDR3 extends over 16 amino acids.

This clonotype was picked up many times. V usage is TRBV6-1 and J usage is TRBJ2-1; D assignment may be TRBD1 or TRBD2 (5 bases each). The CDR3 is 17 amino acids. Trimming took 6 bases from V and 0 from J, leaving 18 bases between them. CDR1 and CDR2 from the germline V gene are MNHNS and SASEGT. CDR3 DNA sequence: TGTGCCAGCAGACCTACCGGGACCGCTAGCTCCTACAATGAGCAGTTCTTC. Translation gives CASRPTGTASSYNEQFF.

This clonotype came up a few times. The V gene is TRBV6-2 or TRBV6-3, the J gene TRBJ2-1, with TRBD2 identical over 7 bases. V was clipped by 2 bases and J by 9 bases; unmatched bases: 13. The CDR3 is 16 amino acids. Per the germline V gene, CDR1 is MNHEY and CDR2 is SVGEGT. DNA for the CDR3: TGTGCCAGCAGTTACCCCATGGTGCGGGAGTTAGTTGAGCAGTTCTTC. Translation gives CASSYPMVRELVEQFF.

This chain connects TRBV7-2 to TRBJ2-3, with 10 nucleotides matching TRBD2. This CDR3 has 13 amino acids. V trimming: 6 bases; J trimming: 5 bases; junction bases outside the gene matches: 2. Looked up from germline, CDR1 is SGHTA and CDR2 is FQGNSA. As DNA, the CDR3 is TGTGCCAGCAGGGCTAGCGGGAGAGATACGCAGTATTTT. Amino acid sequence: CASRASGRDTQYF.

This clonotype was detected many times. The chain couples TRBV5-1 to TRBJ2-1; D is ambiguous. CDR1 is SGHRS, CDR2 YFSETQ, per germline. The CDR3 has 15 residues. V gave up 4 bases and J gave up 0 bases, with 11 bases separating them. The CDR3 protein is CASSAGRSSYNEQFF. CDR3 bases: TGCGCCAGCAGCGCCGGACGGAGCTCCTACAATGAGCAGTTCTTC.

The chain combines TRBV11-2 with TRBJ1-6, with D unclear. The CDR3 has 13 residues. Germline CDR1 is SGHAT and CDR2 is FQNNGV. Trimming left V 2 bases short and J 6 bases short, with 5 bases between. The CDR3, as DNA: TGTGCCAGCAGCTTAAGTGGTAATTCACCCCTCCACTTT. Its translation is CASSLSGNSPLHF.

V and J are TRBV28 and TRBJ2-5; D not certain. The V gene's germline CDR1 is MDHEN and CDR2 SYDVKM. The CDR3 loop spans 11 amino acids. The germline V and J ends were trimmed by 10 bases and 5 bases, with 11 bases remaining between them. The CDR3 is CAIDLGETQYF. CDR3 coding DNA: TGTGCCATCGACTTGGGGGAGACCCAGTACTTC.

This rearrangement joins TRBV7-3 to TRBJ2-3; TRBD2 matches 11 bases. From germline, CDR1 is SGHTA and CDR2 FQGTGA. Losses at the gene ends were 1 base for V and 4 bases for J; bases not matched to a gene: 4. There are 16 residues in the CDR3. The DNA of the CDR3 is TGTGCCAGCAGCTTAATCATAGCGGGAGGGCCAGATACGCAGTATTTT. Residues: CASSLIIAGGPDTQYF. Variable domain in full (rest from reference TRBV7-3 and TRBJ2-3): GAGVSQTPSNKVTEKGKYVELRCDPISGHTALYWYRQSLGQGPEFLIYFQGTGAADDSGLPNDRFFAVRPEGSVSTLKIQRTERGDSAVYLCASSLIIAGGPDTQYFGPGTRLTVL.

The chain carries TRBV7-2 and TRBJ2-3; D not certain. Trimming removed 2 bases from V and 4 bases from J, with 13 bases in between. Germline CDR1 reads SGHTA; CDR2 reads FQGNSA. This CDR3 has 15 residues. Here the CDR3 reads CASSLSPPDPDTQYF. The CDR3 bases are TGTGCCAGCAGCTTATCTCCTCCGGACCCAGATACGCAGTATTTT.

The chain recombines TRBV19 with TRBJ2-1; no firm D call. Trimming took 2 bases from V and 7 from J, leaving 9 bases between them. The CDR3 runs to 13 residues. Germline-derived CDR1 and CDR2 are LNHDA and SQIVND (reference sequence). This CDR3 reads CASSISRRNEQFF. CDR3 coding DNA: TGTGCCAGTAGTATATCAAGGCGGAATGAGCAGTTCTTC.